This T cell receptor beta chain is from a study of blood T cell repertoires in COVID-19. The wider study: In each case, the material was cDNA or gDNA derived from T cells, B-cell-depleted T cells, or PBMCs.

Seattle's enrolled individuals joined amid active infection and were then monitored longitudinally. Germline V gives CDR1 MDHEN, CDR2 SYDVKM. CDR3 length equals 12 residues. Between the trimmed V and J ends, which lost 7 bases and 5 bases, there was a span of 8 bases. Authors' data handling: Estimates of nucleated cell counts were drawn from the amplification of reference gene primers. Sequencing was performed with immunoSEQ multiplex PCR; in TCRdb, only in-frame clones are kept and a portion is missing. D and trimming come from the DNA, and the V and J calls and clone size come from that table. The table records around 280,000 clones, roughly 91% of them present only once.

Specimen: peripheral blood. The gene calls are TRBV28 and TRBJ1-4; maybe TRBD1 (5 bases). The TCR sequence derives from a woman aged 30 to 39 with COVID-19, enrolled during active disease. The DNA for the CDR3 is TGTGCCAGCATGGGGGGGAATGAAAAACTGTTTTTT. Amino acid sequence: CASMGGNEKLFF.